Each of the 21 T cell receptor beta chains below was sequenced from the same sample in a study of cytomegalovirus exposure and HLA in healthy donors. The PCR had 60 Vbeta and 13 Jbeta primers. Generated by immunoSEQ multiplex PCR, the TCRdb table keeps only in-frame clones and is missing some. Listed are 40,000 or so clones; about 3% falls within the top ten. Sequenced material: PBMCs. The receptor set was obtained from a woman aged 25 to 45 in good health and CMV-seropositive.

The chain joins TRBV14 to TRBJ1-4; a possible D gene is TRBD1 (6 bases). Germline CDR1 is SGHDN and CDR2 is FVKESK. This CDR3 has 18 amino acids. V gave up 0 bases and J gave up 4 bases, with 18 bases separating them. The CDR3 spells CASSQDRVGGAGNEKLFF. CDR3 DNA: TGTGCCAGCAGCCAAGATCGGGTCGGGGGGGCTGGTAATGAAAAACTGTTTTTT.

J is TRBJ2-1 and V is TRBV10-3; 10 bases agree with TRBD2. Trimming at V came to 2 bases and at J to 6 bases, leaving 7 bases not matched to a gene. The length of the CDR3 is 16 residues. CDR1 ENHRY and CDR2 SYGVKD come from the germline V gene. This CDR3 is CAISEVASGGINEQFF. In DNA form, the CDR3 reads TGTGCCATCAGTGAGGTGGCTAGCGGGGGTATCAATGAGCAGTTCTTC.

The chain employs TRBV27 and TRBJ2-2, with 8 bases identical to TRBD1. The germline V gene encodes CDR1 MNHEY and CDR2 SMNVEV (reference sequence). V shed 1 base, J shed 3 bases, and the junction held 7 bases outside the gene matches. This CDR3 is built from 17 residues. The DNA of the CDR3 is TGTGCCAGCAGTTTATTCCCGGACAGGGTAGACACCGGGGAGCTGTTTTTT. Residues: CASSLFPDRVDTGELFF.

V and J are TRBV15 and TRBJ1-2; D is possibly TRBD1 (6 bases). This CDR3 has 15 residues. Germline CDR1 LNHNV, CDR2 YYDKDF (reference sequence). Trimming stripped 0 bases from V and 6 bases from J, with 14 bases between. The CDR3 DNA follows: TGTGCCACCAGCAGAGATCAAAGGGGGATTCATGGCTACACCTTC. Its translation is CATSRDQRGIHGYTF.

The chain is built from TRBV19 and TRBJ2-5; weak D call: TRBD2 (6 bases). Germline values: CDR1 LNHDA, CDR2 SQIVND (reference sequence). The germline V and J ends were trimmed by 2 bases and 2 bases, with 9 bases remaining between them. The CDR3 contains 14 residues. The CDR3 sequence: CASSITGAQETQYF. In nucleotides, the CDR3 is TGTGCCAGTAGTATAACGGGAGCACAAGAGACCCAGTACTTC.

The V gene is TRBV18, the J gene TRBJ2-5; no clear D gene. The J call may be incorrect, as the DNA end agrees better with TRBJ2-7. The CDR3 is 15 amino acids. The germline V gene has CDR1 KGHSH and CDR2 LQKENI. The CDR3 DNA sequence: TGTGCCAGCTCACTGATATCGAGTTTCTCCTACGAGCAGTACTTC. It translates to CASSLISSFSYEQYF.

The chain recombines TRBV29-1 with TRBJ1-2; 9 bases agree with TRBD1. The germline CDR1 and CDR2 sequences are SQVTM and ANQGSEA. V trimming: 5 bases; J trimming: 4 bases; junction bases outside the gene matches: 8. This CDR3 region has 14 residues. The CDR3 region is CSVTPGQGSYGYTF. The CDR3 DNA sequence: TGCAGCGTTACCCCGGGACAGGGTAGCTATGGCTACACCTTC.

A note on this clone: Other DNA sequences in this sample translate to the same CDR3. The gene calls are TRBV4-1 and TRBJ1-6, with 7 bases that match TRBD1. Germline lookup yields CDR1 MGHRA and CDR2 YSYEKL. This CDR3 region has 16 residues. Trimming at V came to 2 bases and at J to 4 bases, leaving 5 bases not matched to a gene. CDR3 nucleotide sequence: TGCGCCAGCAGCCAAACAGGGGTCTCATATAATTCACCCCTCCACTTT. The encoded protein is CASSQTGVSYNSPLHF.

The genes are TRBV2 and TRBJ2-2; 10 bases are shared with TRBD1. The V gene's germline CDR1 is SNHLY and CDR2 FYNNEI. V lost 7 bases, J lost 6 bases, and 8 bases stayed unmatched. This CDR3 has 15 amino acids. As DNA, the CDR3 is TGTGCCAGCAATTTGTTGGGACAGGGGTCCGGGGAGCTGTTTTTT. Translating gives CASNLLGQGSGELFF.

This chain connects TRBV19 to TRBJ2-1; 10 bases are a match to TRBD2. V was clipped by 3 bases and J by 7 bases; unmatched bases: 6. This CDR3 comprises 15 residues. Germline CDR1 and CDR2: LNHDA and SQIVND (reference sequence). The CDR3 sequence: CASSIGASGGNEQFF. CDR3 DNA sequence: TGTGCCAGTAGTATTGGGGCTAGCGGGGGTAATGAGCAGTTCTTC.

This chain joins TRBV7-8 and TRBJ2-2; D might be TRBD1 (5 bases). Germline V CDR1 and CDR2: SGHVS, FQNEAQ. The CDR3 totals 14 residues. Trimming removed 2 bases from V and 6 bases from J, with 10 bases in between. The CDR3 reads CASSLSRVSGELFF. CDR3 DNA sequence: TGTGCCAGCAGCTTATCCAGGGTATCCGGGGAGCTGTTTTTT. The full variable domain, in which reference TRBV7-8 and TRBJ2-2 provide the parts outside the CDR3, is GAGVSQSPRYKVAKRGQDVALRCDPISGHVSLFWYQQALGQGPEFLTYFQNEAQLDKSGLPSDRFFAERPEGSVSTLKIQRTQQEDSAVYLCASSLSRVSGELFFGEGSRLTVL.

The chain links TRBV9 to TRBJ1-6, with TRBD1 matching over 8 bases. J was trimmed by 8 bases and V by 3 bases; bases with no gene match: 4. The CDR3 length is 14 residues. Germline V gene data show CDR1 as SGDLS and CDR2 as YYNGEE. The CDR3 coding sequence is TGTGCCAGCAGCGCGGGACAGGTTTATTCACCCCTCCACTTT. Translation: CASSAGQVYSPLHF.

V usage is TRBV2 and J usage is TRBJ1-2; tentatively, D is TRBD1 (6 bases). The CDR3 has 13 amino acids. The V and J ends lost 5 bases and 7 bases respectively, with 14 bases between them. Germline assignment: CDR1 SNHLY and CDR2 FYNNEI. The chain's CDR3 is CASSLQGTGGYTF. The CDR3 DNA reads TGTGCCAGCAGTCTACAGGGTACTGGTGGCTACACCTTC.

The V gene is TRBV5-1, the J gene TRBJ2-5; 8 positions match TRBD2. Germline V CDR1 and CDR2: SGHRS, YFSETQ. V lost 4 bases and J lost 2; bases outside the gene matches: 4. This CDR3 has 14 residues. CDR3 sequence (DNA): TGCGCCAGCAGCCTCGGGGGGGAACAAGAGACCCAGTACTTC. It is translated as CASSLGGEQETQYF.

V is TRBV2 and J is TRBJ1-1; 10 nucleotides match TRBD1. V was pared by 4 bases and J by 7 bases, with 3 bases of the junction left unmatched. Germline V gene data show CDR1 as SNHLY and CDR2 as FYNNEI. The CDR3 totals 13 residues. CDR3 nucleotides: TGTGCCAGCAGTGTGGACAGGGGGATTGAAGCTTTCTTT. This encodes CASSVDRGIEAFF.

This chain connects TRBV6-5 to TRBJ2-3; D is unresolved. Between the trimmed V and J ends, which lost 6 bases and 1 base, there was a span of 8 bases. Germline CDR1 is MNHEY and CDR2 is SVGAGI. The CDR3 totals 13 residues. CDR3 sequence reads: CASSFVGTDTQYF. DNA for the CDR3: TGTGCCAGCAGCTTCGTAGGCACAGATACGCAGTATTTT.

Here the CDR3 reads CASSLKGLVGAEAFF. DNA for the CDR3: TGTGCCAGCAGCTTGAAGGGGTTAGTAGGCGCTGAAGCTTTCTTT. The chain employs TRBV5-4 and TRBJ1-1; D is possibly TRBD1 (5 bases). Trimming left V 1 base short and J 6 bases short, with 16 bases between. The CDR3 has 15 residues. CDR1 is SGHNT and CDR2 is YYREEE in the germline V gene (reference sequence).

The gene calls are TRBV5-1 and TRBJ1-5; 10 bases are a match to TRBD1. The CDR3 is 16 amino acids. V shed 4 bases, J shed 4 bases, and the junction held 8 bases outside the gene matches. The V gene's germline CDR1 is SGHRS and CDR2 YFSETQ. As DNA, the CDR3 is TGCGCCAGCAGCCCGACCGGGACAGGGGAAAATCAGCCCCAGCATTTT. This gives the protein CASSPTGTGENQPQHF.

This chain joins TRBV5-1 and TRBJ2-1; 7 bases are shared with TRBD1. This CDR3 has 14 residues. V lost 5 bases to trimming and J lost 1 base; unmatched junction nucleotides: 3. From germline, CDR1 is SGHRS and CDR2 YFSETQ. The CDR3 loop reads CASRPTGSYNEQFF. The CDR3 bases are TGCGCCAGCAGACCGACAGGGTCCTACAATGAGCAGTTCTTC.

The chain carries TRBV30 and TRBJ2-3; 7 nucleotides match TRBD1. Germline V gene data show CDR1 as GTSNPN and CDR2 as SVGIG (reference sequence). The CDR3 is made up of 15 amino acids. The trim removed 1 base at V and 4 bases at J, leaving 8 bases unmatched. This CDR3 reads CAWSAQTGMSDTQYF. CDR3 nucleotide sequence: TGTGCCTGGAGTGCGCAGACAGGGATGTCAGATACGCAGTATTTT. Using reference TRBV30 and TRBJ2-3 for the parts outside the CDR3, the full variable domain is SQTIHQWPATLVQPVGSPLSLECTVEGTSNPNLYWYRQAAGRGLQLLFYSVGIGQISSEVPQNLSASRPQDRQFILSSKKLLLSDSGFYLCAWSAQTGMSDTQYFGPGTRLTVL.

CDR3 in amino acids: CASSFPGSSYNEQFF. CDR3 sequence (DNA): TGTGCCAGCAGCTTTCCGGGGAGCTCCTACAATGAGCAGTTCTTC. The chain couples TRBV5-4 to TRBJ2-1; perhaps TRBD2 as D (5 bases). Germline CDR1 reads SGHNT; CDR2 reads YYREEE (reference sequence). The CDR3 loop spans 15 amino acids. Deletions cut 2 bases from V and 0 bases from J, with 9 bases between. The variable domain in full, with the rest retrieved from reference TRBV5-4 and TRBJ2-1, is ETGVTQSPTHLIKTRGQQVTLRCSSQSGHNTVSWYQQALGQGPQFIFQYYREEENGRGNFPPRFSGLQFPNYSSELNVNALELDDSALYLCASSFPGSSYNEQFFGPGTRLTVL.